This TCR beta chain is from a study of human versus mouse CDR3 diversity and MHC coevolution. Whole-study context: The immunoSEQ assay reportedly detects one in 200,000 T cells. Valid reads per sample ranged from about 0.6 x 10^7 to 1.7 x 10^7.

This CDR3 comprises 13 residues. V lost 5 bases, J lost 9 bases, and 5 bases stayed unmatched. Germline-derived CDR1 and CDR2 are MDHEN and SYDVKM. Profiled with immunoSEQ multiplex PCR; TCRdb holds only in-frame clones, not every one. This sample carries about 80,000 clones, over 85% of them seen once, and the ten largest clones take 1.1% to 1.5%. The receptor was isolated from a person aged 30 to 69 in good health. This chain uses TRBV28 with TRBJ2-2, with 8 bases matching TRBD1. Material for sequencing was naive CD4+ T cells from blood. Subset denoted: CD45RO-negative CD62L-positive naive CD4 T cells. The CDR3 coding sequence is TGTGCCAGCAGTACCCCAGGGGGCCGGGAGCTGTTTTTT. This encodes CASSTPGGRELFF. Using reference TRBV28 and TRBJ2-2 for the parts outside the CDR3, the full variable domain is DVKVTQSSRYLVKRTGEKVFLECVQDMDHENMFWYRQDPGLGLRLIYFSYDVKMKEKGDIPEGYSVSREKKERFSLILESASTNQTSMYLCASSTPGGRELFFGEGSRLTVL.